This T cell receptor beta chain was identified during a study of beta chain features in type 1 diabetes listed by TCRdb under 2018. Some background on the complete study: Mean age, gender distribution, total cell number and subset yield were not different between patients and healthy donors. Regulatory and stem cell-like memory subsets were obtained from only 8 patients and roughly eight healthy donors, while naive and central memory subsets were obtained from all 30 or so donors. The study compared TCRB repertoires of sorted circulating CD4+ T cell subsets between recently diagnosed type 1 diabetes patients and matched healthy donors. A total of 90 million to 120 million sorted cells were examined across all samples, and a strong correlation was observed between cell number per subset and RNA yield.

The germline V end is reduced by 5 bases and the J end by 7 bases; junction bases left unmatched: 7. The CDR3, cysteine through phenylalanine, is 13 amino acids long. Of the read, only the CDR3 DNA is kept; its 39 bases are in frame from base 1. CDR1 and CDR2, looked up from the germline V gene, are SGHAT and FQNNGV. From each donor, a single peripheral blood sample of about 100 mL on average was drawn into heparinised tubes. Using a panel that included CD45RO, CCR7, CD25, CD127, CD95 and CD27, naive, central memory, regulatory and stem cell-like memory CD4+ T cells were sorted on a BD FACSAria II. Purity was above 95% for every sorted population. PBMCs were separated immediately by Lymphoprep density gradient centrifugation and were stained directly, without being cultured. Samples were stained and sorted in pairs, with one healthy donor and one patient per experiment, so that batch effects were minimized.

The entire amount of isolated RNA was reverse transcribed using the High Capacity cDNA Reverse Transcription Kit, so the sequenced TCRB transcripts were expressed ones. Naive, central memory and regulatory T cell samples underwent deep immunoSEQ sequencing, averaging around 3.6 million total reads per sample. Sorted cells were lysed in RLT buffer and RNA was extracted with DNase-treated RNeasy Micro or Mini kits, depending on cell number. Each cell subset was processed separately to prevent cross-contamination, with patient and healthy donor samples processed together. TCRB sequences were amplified from cDNA with the immunoSEQ multiplex PCR, producing 87-bp fragments spanning the CDR3 region. Amplicons were sequenced on the Illumina HiSeq platform. In the source study's methods: Synthetic template baselines were used to correct PCR bias computationally, reads within Hamming distance 2 were collapsed together, and singletons that could not be merged were discarded. Reads were aligned against IMGT to assign V, D and J genes, CDR3 length and insertions or deletions at six rearrangement sites. Within each subset, clonotype counts were normalized to the number of sorted cells before true diversity and Gini coefficients were calculated with the tcR R package. The overlap coefficient, calculated on TCRB nucleotide sequences, was used to quantify repertoire sharing. TCRdb took over this immuneACCESS table, retaining in-frame rearrangements with V and J assigned. Such tables are incomplete; in checked studies, under half of the missing clones stem from an unresolved V gene, and the remainder is unexplained. V and J calls and clone size come straight from that table; D and trimming were deduced from the DNA. The sample includes around 70,000 clones, with 49% observed a single time. In total, the top ten clones hold roughly 0.7% of the sample.

Results and caveats for the whole study, not just this receptor: Fewer insertions and more nucleotide deletions at VDJ recombination sites were observed in patients with type 1 diabetes, implying thymic rearrangement abnormalities. Because cDNA rather than genomic DNA was sequenced, highly expressing activated cells could have been over-represented, although no difference in activation and CD3 levels was found between groups. A moderate but significant shortening of TCRB CDR3 length was observed in type 1 diabetes patients in all four CD4+ subsets. The naive, central memory and regulatory TCRB repertoires appeared to resemble one another more closely among patients than among healthy donors. HLA sub-analyses involved small numbers of individuals, so any influence of HLA type on TCRB rearrangement remained unresolved. Shorter templates might be favored by PCR, yet because patient and control samples were amplified and corrected together, any such skew would affect both groups equally.

As to this clone: What antigen it recognizes has not been identified. Within one base of it there is no much larger clone, and no base qualities were kept.

The specimen was central memory CD4+ T cells from blood. Here the chain combines TRBV11-2 and TRBJ1-2; TRBD1 aligns with 7 central bases. This clonotype was sampled from a young man with type 1 diabetes. The DNA sequence reads TGTGCCAGCAGCGGGGACAGCCTGCGTGGCTACACCTTC. This translates into CASSGDSLRGYTF.